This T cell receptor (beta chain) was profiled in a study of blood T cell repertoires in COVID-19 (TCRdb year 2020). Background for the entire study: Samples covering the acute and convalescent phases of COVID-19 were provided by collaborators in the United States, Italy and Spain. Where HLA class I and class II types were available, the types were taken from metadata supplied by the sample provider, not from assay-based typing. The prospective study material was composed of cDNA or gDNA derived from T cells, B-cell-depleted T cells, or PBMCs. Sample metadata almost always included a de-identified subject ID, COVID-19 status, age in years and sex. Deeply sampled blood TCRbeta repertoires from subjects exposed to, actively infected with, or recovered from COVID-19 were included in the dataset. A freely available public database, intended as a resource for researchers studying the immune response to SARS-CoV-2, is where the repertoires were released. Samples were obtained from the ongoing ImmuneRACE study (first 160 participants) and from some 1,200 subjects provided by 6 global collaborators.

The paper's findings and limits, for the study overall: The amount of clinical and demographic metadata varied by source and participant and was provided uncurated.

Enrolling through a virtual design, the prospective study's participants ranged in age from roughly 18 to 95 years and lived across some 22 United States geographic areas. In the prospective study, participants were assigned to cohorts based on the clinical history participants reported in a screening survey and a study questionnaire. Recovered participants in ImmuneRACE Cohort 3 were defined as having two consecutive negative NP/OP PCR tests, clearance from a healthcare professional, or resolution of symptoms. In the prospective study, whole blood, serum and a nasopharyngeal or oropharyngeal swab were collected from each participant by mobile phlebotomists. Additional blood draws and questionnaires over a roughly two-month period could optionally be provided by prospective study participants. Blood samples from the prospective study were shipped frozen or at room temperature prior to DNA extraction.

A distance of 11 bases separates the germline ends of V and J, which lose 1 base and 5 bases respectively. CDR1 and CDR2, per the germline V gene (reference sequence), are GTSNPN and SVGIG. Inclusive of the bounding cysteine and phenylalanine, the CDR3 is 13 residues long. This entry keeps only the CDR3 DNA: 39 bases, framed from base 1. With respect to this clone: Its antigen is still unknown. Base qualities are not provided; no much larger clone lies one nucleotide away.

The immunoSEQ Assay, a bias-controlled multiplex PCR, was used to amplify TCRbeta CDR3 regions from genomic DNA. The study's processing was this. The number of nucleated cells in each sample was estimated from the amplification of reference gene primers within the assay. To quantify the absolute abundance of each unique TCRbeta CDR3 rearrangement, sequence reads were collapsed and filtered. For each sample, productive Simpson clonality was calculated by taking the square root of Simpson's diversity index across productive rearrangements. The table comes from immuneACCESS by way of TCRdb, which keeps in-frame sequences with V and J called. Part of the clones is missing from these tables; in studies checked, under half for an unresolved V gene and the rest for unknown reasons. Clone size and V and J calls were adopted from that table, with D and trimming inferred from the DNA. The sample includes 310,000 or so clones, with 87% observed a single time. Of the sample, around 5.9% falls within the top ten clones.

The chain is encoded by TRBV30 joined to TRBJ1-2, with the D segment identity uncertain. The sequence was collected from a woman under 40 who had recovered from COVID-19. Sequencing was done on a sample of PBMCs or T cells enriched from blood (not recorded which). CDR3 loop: CAWSARREYGYTF. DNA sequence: TGTGCCTGGAGTGCACGCCGGGAATATGGCTACACCTTC.